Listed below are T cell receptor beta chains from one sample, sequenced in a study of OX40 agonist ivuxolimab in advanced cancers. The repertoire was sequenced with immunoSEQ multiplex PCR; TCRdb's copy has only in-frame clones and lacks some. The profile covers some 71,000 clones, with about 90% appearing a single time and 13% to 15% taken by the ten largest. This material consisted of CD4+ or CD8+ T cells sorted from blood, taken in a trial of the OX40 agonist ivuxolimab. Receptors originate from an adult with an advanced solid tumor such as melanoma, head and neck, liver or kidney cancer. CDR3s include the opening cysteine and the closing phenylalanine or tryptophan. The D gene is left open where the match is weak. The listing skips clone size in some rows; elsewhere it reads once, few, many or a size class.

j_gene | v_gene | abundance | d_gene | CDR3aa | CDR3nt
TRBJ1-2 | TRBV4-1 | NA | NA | CASTEGESYGYTF | TGCGCCAGCACCGAAGGGGAGTCCTATGGCTACACCTTC
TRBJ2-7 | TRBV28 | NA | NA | CASSPYYEQYF | TGTGCCAGCAGTCCTTACTACGAGCAGTACTTC
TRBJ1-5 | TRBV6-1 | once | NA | CASKEVDRDNQPQHF | TGTGCCAGCAAGGAGGTCGACAGAGACAATCAGCCCCAGCATTTT
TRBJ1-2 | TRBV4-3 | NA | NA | CASSQERYQGQYYGYTF | TGCGCCAGCAGCCAAGAAAGGTACCAGGGGCAGTACTATGGCTACACCTTC
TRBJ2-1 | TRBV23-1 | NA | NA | CASSLGAVLGLVKVGQFF | TGCGCCAGCAGCCTGGGGGCAGTCTTAGGACTAGTAAAGGTGGGGCAGTTCTTC
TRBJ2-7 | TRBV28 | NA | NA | CASSLPALAESYEQYF | TGTGCCAGCAGTTTACCAGCTTTAGCGGAGTCCTACGAGCAGTACTTC
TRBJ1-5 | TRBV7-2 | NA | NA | CASSLVGGVNQPQHF | TGTGCCAGCAGCTTAGTGGGGGGCGTCAATCAGCCCCAGCATTTT
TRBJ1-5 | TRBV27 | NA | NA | CASTEGSGGNQPQHF | TGTGCCAGCACGGAGGGCTCAGGGGGCAATCAGCCCCAGCATTTT
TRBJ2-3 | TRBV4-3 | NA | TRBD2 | CASSQEAGLSDTQYF | TGCGCCAGCAGCCAAGAGGCGGGACTATCAGATACGCAGTATTTT
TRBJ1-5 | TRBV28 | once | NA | CASSLLTGDQPQHF | TGTGCCAGCAGTTTATTGACCGGGGATCAGCCCCAGCATTTT
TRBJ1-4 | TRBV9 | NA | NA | CASSVGDVDEKLFF | TGTGCCAGCAGCGTAGGGGACGTGGATGAAAAACTGTTTTTT
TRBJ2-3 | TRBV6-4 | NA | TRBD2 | CASSQAGGGTDTQYF | TGTGCCAGCAGTCAAGCGGGAGGGGGAACAGATACGCAGTATTTT
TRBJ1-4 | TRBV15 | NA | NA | CATSRGLLNEKLFF | TGTGCCACCAGCAGAGGACTTCTGAATGAAAAACTGTTTTTT
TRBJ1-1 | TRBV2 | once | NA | CASSEQRFTEAFF | TGTGCCAGCAGTGAACAACGTTTCACTGAAGCTTTCTTT
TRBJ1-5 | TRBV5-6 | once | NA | CASSLTGAGDQPQHF | TGTGCCAGCAGCTTAACCGGGGCAGGGGATCAGCCCCAGCATTTT
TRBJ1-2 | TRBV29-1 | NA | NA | CSVPRGNYGYTF | TGCAGCGTGCCGCGGGGGAACTATGGCTACACCTTC
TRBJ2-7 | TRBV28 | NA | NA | CASSPTSYSYEQYF | TGTGCCAGCAGCCCCACTTCCTACTCCTACGAGCAGTACTTC
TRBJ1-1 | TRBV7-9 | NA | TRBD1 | CASSPLTGLADTEAFF | TGTGCCAGCAGCCCATTGACAGGGCTGGCGGACACTGAAGCTTTCTTT
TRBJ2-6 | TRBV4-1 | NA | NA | CASSQVRSEANVLTF | TGCGCCAGCAGCCAAGTCCGTTCTGAGGCCAACGTCCTGACTTTC
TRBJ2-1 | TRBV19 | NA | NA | CASRDLGTNEQFF | TGTGCCAGTAGGGACTTGGGGACAAATGAGCAGTTCTTC
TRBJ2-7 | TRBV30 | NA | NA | CAWSGGHYYEQYF | TGTGCCTGGAGCGGGGGACATTACTACGAGCAGTACTTC
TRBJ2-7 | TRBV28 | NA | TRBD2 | CASQRERGYEQYF | TGTGCCAGTCAGCGGGAGAGGGGCTACGAGCAGTACTTC
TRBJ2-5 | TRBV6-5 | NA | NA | CASSPSAMQETQYF | TGTGCCAGCAGTCCCAGTGCAATGCAAGAGACCCAGTACTTC
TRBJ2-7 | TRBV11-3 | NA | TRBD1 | CASSLVHRGDEQYF | TGTGCCAGCAGCTTAGTACACAGGGGAGACGAGCAGTACTTC
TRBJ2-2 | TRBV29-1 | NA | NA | CSVERGFPGELFF | TGCAGCGTTGAAAGGGGGTTTCCCGGGGAGCTGTTTTTT
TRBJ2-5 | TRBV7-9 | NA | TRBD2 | CASSSATSGREETQYF | TGTGCCAGCAGCTCAGCGACTAGCGGGAGAGAAGAGACCCAGTACTTC
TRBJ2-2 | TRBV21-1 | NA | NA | CASSKAGPSGRRIDTGELFF | TGTGCCAGCAGCAAAGCTGGGCCTAGCGGGAGGAGGATCGACACCGGGGAGCTGTTTTTT
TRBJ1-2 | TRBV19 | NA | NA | CASSPVDTVNYGYTF | TGTGCCAGTAGTCCCGTAGACACCGTCAACTATGGCTACACCTTC
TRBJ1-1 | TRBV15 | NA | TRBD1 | CATSIDRDGRTEAFF | TGTGCCACCAGCATTGACAGGGATGGTCGGACTGAAGCTTTCTTT
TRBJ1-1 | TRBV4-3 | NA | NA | CASSQVGYTEAFF | TGCGCCAGCAGCCAAGTAGGCTACACTGAAGCTTTCTTT
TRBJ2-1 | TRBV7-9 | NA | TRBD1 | CASSWTGEHEQFF | TGTGCCAGCAGCTGGACAGGGGAGCATGAGCAGTTCTTC
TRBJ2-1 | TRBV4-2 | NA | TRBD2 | CASSHASAGGIYAQSEQFF | TGTGCCAGCAGCCACGCTTCGGCGGGAGGGATATACGCCCAGTCCGAGCAGTTCTTC
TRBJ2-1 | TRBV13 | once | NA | CASSSRLRVESYNEQFF | TGTGCCAGCAGCTCCCGACTCAGGGTCGAATCCTACAATGAGCAGTTCTTC
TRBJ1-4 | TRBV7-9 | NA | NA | CASSPGTSESNEKLFF | TGTGCCAGCAGCCCTGGTACTAGCGAATCTAATGAAAAACTGTTTTTT
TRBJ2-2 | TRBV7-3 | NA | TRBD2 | CASSPGTSGTGELFF | TGTGCCAGCAGCCCTGGGACTAGCGGCACCGGGGAGCTGTTTTTT
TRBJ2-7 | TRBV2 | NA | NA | CASTEGGGEQYF | TGTGCCAGCACTGAGGGAGGGGGTGAGCAGTACTTC
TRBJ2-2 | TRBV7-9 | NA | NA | CASSLEPMGLLNTGELFF | TGTGCCAGCAGCTTAGAGCCGATGGGACTTCTGAACACCGGGGAGCTGTTTTTT
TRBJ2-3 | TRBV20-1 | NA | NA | CSANGRTAQYF | TGCAGTGCAAACGGGCGAACCGCGCAGTATTTT
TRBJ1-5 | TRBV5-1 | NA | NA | CASSLGQGQPQHF | TGCGCCAGCAGCTTGGGTCAGGGTCAGCCCCAGCATTTT
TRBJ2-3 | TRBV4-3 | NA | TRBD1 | CASSQDQGAWGIADTQYF | TGCGCCAGCAGCCAAGATCAGGGGGCGTGGGGGATAGCAGATACGCAGTATTTT
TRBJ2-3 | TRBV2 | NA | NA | CASSAESDTQYF | TGTGCCAGCAGTGCAGAGTCAGATACGCAGTATTTT
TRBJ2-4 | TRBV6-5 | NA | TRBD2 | CASSYSGSLNIQYF | TGTGCCAGCAGTTATAGCGGGAGTTTAAACATTCAGTACTTC
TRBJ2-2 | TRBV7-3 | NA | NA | CASSLDPTAGELFF | TGTGCCAGCAGCTTGGACCCCACAGCCGGGGAGCTGTTTTTT
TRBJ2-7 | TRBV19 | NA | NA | CASSIGAYEQYF | TGTGCCAGTAGTATAGGGGCCTACGAGCAGTACTTC
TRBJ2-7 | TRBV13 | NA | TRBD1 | CASGQGGSYEQYF | TGTGCCAGCGGACAGGGGGGGTCCTACGAGCAGTACTTC
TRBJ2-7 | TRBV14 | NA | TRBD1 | CASSVRQGAYEQYF | TGTGCCAGCAGCGTTCGACAGGGGGCCTACGAGCAGTACTTC
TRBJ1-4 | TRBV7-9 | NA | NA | CASSLESGEKLFF | TGTGCCAGCAGCTTAGAATCTGGAGAAAAACTGTTTTTT
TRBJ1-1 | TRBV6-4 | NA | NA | CASSDSPGAEAFF | TGTGCCAGCAGTGACAGTCCCGGAGCTGAAGCTTTCTTT
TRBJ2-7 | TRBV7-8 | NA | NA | CASSLNVEGGGYYEQYF | TGTGCCAGCAGCTTGAACGTCGAGGGAGGAGGTTACTACGAGCAGTACTTC
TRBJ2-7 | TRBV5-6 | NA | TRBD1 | CASSSGTGGTYEQYF | TGTGCCAGCAGCTCAGGGACAGGGGGAACCTACGAGCAGTACTTC
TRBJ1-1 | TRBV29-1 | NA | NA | CSVFRDGGNTEAFF | TGCAGCGTTTTCCGGGACGGCGGGAACACTGAAGCTTTCTTT
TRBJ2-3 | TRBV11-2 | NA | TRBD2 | CASSLGGNTQYF | TGTGCCAGCAGCCTCGGGGGGAATACGCAGTATTTT
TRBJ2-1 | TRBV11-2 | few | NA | CASSLEGGPYNEQFF | TGTGCCAGCAGCTTAGAGGGGGGCCCCTACAATGAGCAGTTCTTC
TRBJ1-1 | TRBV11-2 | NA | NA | CASSIMLRENTEAFF | TGTGCCAGCAGCATAATGTTAAGGGAAAACACTGAAGCTTTCTTT
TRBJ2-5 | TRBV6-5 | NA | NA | CASNIQRRGETQYF | TGTGCCAGCAACATCCAAAGGAGAGGAGAGACCCAGTACTTC
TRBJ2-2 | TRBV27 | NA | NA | CASSLWVTGELFF | TGTGCCAGCAGTTTATGGGTTACCGGGGAGCTGTTTTTT
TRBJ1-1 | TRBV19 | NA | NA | CATTEPFNTEAFF | TGTGCGACGACCGAACCCTTTAACACTGAAGCTTTCTTT
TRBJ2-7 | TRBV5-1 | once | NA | CASSLGGYEQYF | TGCGCCAGCAGCTTGGGCGGGTACGAGCAGTACTTC
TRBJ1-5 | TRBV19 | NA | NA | CASQWGEGNQPQHF | TGTGCCAGCCAGTGGGGAGAGGGCAATCAGCCCCAGCATTTT